A selection of T cell receptor beta chains follows, all from one sample in a study of shared clonotypes between healthy human individuals. Clones were read by immunoSEQ multiplex PCR, and TCRdb kept only the in-frame ones, dropping some. The table records about 2 million clones, roughly 95% of them present only once. Material: naive CD4+ T cells sorted from blood. The receptors derive from a man younger than 30 in good health. Each CDR3 is given with its conserved first and last residue. Each record gives: V gene, clone size, J gene, D gene, CDR3 DNA, CDR3 protein. The D gene is left open where the match is weak. Not every row has a clone size; where given, it reads once, few, many or a size class.

TRBV6-5	NA	TRBJ2-7	TRBD1	TGTGCCAGCAGCCCGGGAACAGGGGGAGGTGAGCAGTACTTC	CASSPGTGGGEQYF
TRBV28	NA	TRBJ2-7	TRBD2	TGTGCCAGCAGTTCTACTAGCGGGGGTTACGAGCAGTACTTC	CASSSTSGGYEQYF
TRBV25-1	NA	TRBJ2-5	TRBD1	TGTGCCAGCAGTGAACACGGACAGGGGGCGGAGGAGACCCAGTACTTC	CASSEHGQGAEETQYF
TRBV14	NA	TRBJ1-6	NA	TGTGCCAGCAGCCACCTCCTGGGCGGCCAAGGCGGTTCACCCCTCCACTTT	CASSHLLGGQGGSPLHF
TRBV6-6	NA	TRBJ1-3	TRBD1	TGTGCCAGCAGTGCGGACAGGGAAGTGGGAAACACCATATATTTT	CASSADREVGNTIYF
TRBV6-6	NA	TRBJ1-4	NA	TGTGCCAGCACCACAAGCGGGCAGCGAAATGAAAAACTGTTTTTT	CASTTSGQRNEKLFF
TRBV10-3	NA	TRBJ2-1	NA	TGTGCCATCACGCAGGGGTTATACAATGAGCAGTTCTTC	CAITQGLYNEQFF
TRBV4-3	NA	TRBJ1-3	TRBD1	TGCGCCAGCAGCCCGAAATCCGGGACAGGGCCCTCTGGAAACACCATATATTTT	CASSPKSGTGPSGNTIYF
TRBV6-1	NA	TRBJ1-3	TRBD1	TGTGCCAGCACCCGGGACAGGGGGCCGGACACCATATATTTT	CASTRDRGPDTIYF
TRBV5-1	NA	TRBJ1-3	NA	TGCGCCAGCGCTCATTGGGGGGCACAGGATGGAAACACCATATATTTT	CASAHWGAQDGNTIYF
TRBV6-5	NA	TRBJ2-7	NA	TGTGCCAGCAGTGGGGCTCCCTACGAGCAGTACTTC	CASSGAPYEQYF
TRBV2	NA	TRBJ1-4	NA	TGTGCCAGCTGGGGGCAGGAAAGGGAAGAAAAACTGTTTTTT	CASWGQEREEKLFF
TRBV4-1	NA	TRBJ2-5	TRBD2	TGCGCCAGCAGCCAAGTACCCCAGCGGGGGGGCTGGGAGACCCAGTACTTC	CASSQVPQRGGWETQYF
TRBV27	NA	TRBJ2-7	NA	TGTGCCAGCAGCCCCCTAGCTTGGGCCTACGAGCAGTACTTC	CASSPLAWAYEQYF
TRBV10-3	NA	TRBJ1-2	NA	TGTGCCATCAGCGCCGAGGGCAGGGACTATGGCTACACCTTC	CAISAEGRDYGYTF
TRBV5-1	once	TRBJ2-1	NA	TGCGCCAGCAGCCAGTCTGTGGGACTCCCCAATGAGCAGTTCTTC	CASSQSVGLPNEQFF
TRBV5-1	once	TRBJ2-7	NA	TGCGCCAGCAGCCAGGATGTCCAGGCCGAATATCGTTCCTACGAGCAGTACTTC	CASSQDVQAEYRSYEQYF
TRBV6-6	NA	TRBJ2-1	TRBD2	TGTGCCAGCAGACTAGCGGGAGTAGAAGAGCAGTTCTTC	CASRLAGVEEQFF
TRBV7-9	NA	TRBJ1-5	NA	TGTGCCAGCAGCTTCCCAGCGCAGATGGGACACCTTGAGCAGCCCCAGCATTTT	CASSFPAQMGHLEQPQHF
TRBV9	NA	TRBJ1-2	TRBD1	TGTGCCAGCAGCGTAGACTTGAAGCCAGGGGGCTTCGGCTACACCTTC	CASSVDLKPGGFGYTF